This TCR beta chain was retrieved from a study of post-analysis software for immune sequencing data. Study findings and constraints: Patients showed TRBV5-6, TRBV5-1 and TRBV20-1 among about five TRBV segments more frequent than in controls.

For this clonotype: The antigen remains undetermined.

Trimming took 1 base from V and 9 from J; bases not matched to a gene: 7. The CDR3 is 16 residues long. Germline CDR1 and CDR2: LGHNA and YSLEER. Unique-molecular-identifier-tagged TCR beta cDNA libraries were used. Each CDR3 protein is one row after TCRdb ran MiXCR on the PCR reads. The data hold some 700,000 distinct CDR3 sequences, with 59% observed a single time. V and J are TRBV4-3 and TRBJ1-6; 9 positions match TRBD1. The clonotype originates from a girl under 10 years old with multiple sclerosis. The sample comprised blood. The CDR3 region has the DNA TGCGCCAGCAGCCAAGCGTACAGGGGGCAGGGTTCACCCCTCCACTTT. As protein: CASSQAYRGQGSPLHF.